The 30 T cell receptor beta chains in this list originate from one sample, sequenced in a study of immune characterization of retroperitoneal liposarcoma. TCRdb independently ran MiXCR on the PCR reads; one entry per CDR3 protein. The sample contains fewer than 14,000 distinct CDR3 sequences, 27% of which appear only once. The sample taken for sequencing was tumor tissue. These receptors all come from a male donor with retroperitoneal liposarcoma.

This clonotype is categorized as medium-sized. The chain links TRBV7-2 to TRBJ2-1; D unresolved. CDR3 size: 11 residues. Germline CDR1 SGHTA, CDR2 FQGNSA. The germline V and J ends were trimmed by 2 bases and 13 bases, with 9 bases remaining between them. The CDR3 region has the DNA TGTGCCAGCAGCTTAAGAGAGACCCAGTTCTTC. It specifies CASSLRETQFF.

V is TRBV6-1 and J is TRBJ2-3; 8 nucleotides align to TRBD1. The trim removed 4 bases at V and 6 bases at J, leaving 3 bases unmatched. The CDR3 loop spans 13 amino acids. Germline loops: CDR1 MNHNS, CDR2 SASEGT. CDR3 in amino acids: CASSGQGADTQYF. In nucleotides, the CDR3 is TGTGCCAGCAGTGGGCAGGGGGCGGATACGCAGTATTTT.

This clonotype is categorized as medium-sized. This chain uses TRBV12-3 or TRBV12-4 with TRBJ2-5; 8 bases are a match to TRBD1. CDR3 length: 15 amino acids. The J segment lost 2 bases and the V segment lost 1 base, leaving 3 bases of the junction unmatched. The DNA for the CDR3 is TGTGCCAGCAGTTTAGGACAGGGGATTCAAGAGACCCAGTACTTC. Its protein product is CASSLGQGIQETQYF.

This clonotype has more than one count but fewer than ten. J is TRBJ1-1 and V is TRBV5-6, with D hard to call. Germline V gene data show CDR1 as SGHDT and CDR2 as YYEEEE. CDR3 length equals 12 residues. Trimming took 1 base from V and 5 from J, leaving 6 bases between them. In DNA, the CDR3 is TGTGCCAGCAGCTTGATGGTTACTGAAGCTTTCTTT. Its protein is CASSLMVTEAFF.

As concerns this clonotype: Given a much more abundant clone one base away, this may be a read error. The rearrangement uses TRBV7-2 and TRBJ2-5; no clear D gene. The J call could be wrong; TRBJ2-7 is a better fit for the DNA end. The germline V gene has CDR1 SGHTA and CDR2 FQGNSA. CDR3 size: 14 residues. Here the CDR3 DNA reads TGTGCCAGCAGCCGTAATCAGGCGTACTACGAGCAGTACTTC. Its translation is CASSRNQAYYEQYF.

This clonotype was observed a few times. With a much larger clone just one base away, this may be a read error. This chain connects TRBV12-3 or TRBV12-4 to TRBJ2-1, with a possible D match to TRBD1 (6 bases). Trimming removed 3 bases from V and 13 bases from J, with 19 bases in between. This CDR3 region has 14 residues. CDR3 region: CASSLGAAKNIQFF. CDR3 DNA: TGTGCCAGCAGTTTGGGGGCCGCCAAAAACATTCAGTTCTTC.

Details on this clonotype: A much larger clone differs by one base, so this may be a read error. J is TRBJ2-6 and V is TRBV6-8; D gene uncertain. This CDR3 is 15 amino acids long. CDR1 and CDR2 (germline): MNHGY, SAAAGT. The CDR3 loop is CTSSGRALGANVLTF. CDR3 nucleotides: TGTACCAGCAGTGGAAGGGCGCTGGGGGCCAACGTCCTGACTTTC.

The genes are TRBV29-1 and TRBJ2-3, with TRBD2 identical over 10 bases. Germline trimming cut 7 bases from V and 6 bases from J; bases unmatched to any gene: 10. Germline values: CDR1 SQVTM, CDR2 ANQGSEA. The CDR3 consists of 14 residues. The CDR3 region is CSADKREGLDTQYF. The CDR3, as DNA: TGCAGCGCCGACAAGCGGGAGGGCTTGGATACGCAGTATTTT.

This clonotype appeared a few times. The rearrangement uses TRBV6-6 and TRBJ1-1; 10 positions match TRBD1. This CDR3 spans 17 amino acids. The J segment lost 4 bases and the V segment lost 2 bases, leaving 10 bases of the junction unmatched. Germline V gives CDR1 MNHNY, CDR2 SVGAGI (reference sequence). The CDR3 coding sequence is TGTGCCAGCAGTTACATAAGGACAGGGGGTGGATTCACTGAAGCTTTCTTT. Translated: CASSYIRTGGGFTEAFF.

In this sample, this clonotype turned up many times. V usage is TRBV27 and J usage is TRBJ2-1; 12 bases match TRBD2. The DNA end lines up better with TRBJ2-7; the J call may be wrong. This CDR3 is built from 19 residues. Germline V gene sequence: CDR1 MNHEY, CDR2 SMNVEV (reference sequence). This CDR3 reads CASSLSGTSGYFSSYEQYF. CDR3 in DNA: TGTGCCAGCAGTTTATCCGGGACTAGCGGGTACTTTAGCTCCTACGAGCAGTACTTC.

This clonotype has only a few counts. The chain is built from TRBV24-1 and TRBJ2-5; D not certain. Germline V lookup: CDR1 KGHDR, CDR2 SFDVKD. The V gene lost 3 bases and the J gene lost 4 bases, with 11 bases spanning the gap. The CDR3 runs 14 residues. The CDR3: CATSDRGVRETQYF. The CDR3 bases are TGTGCCACCAGTGATAGAGGAGTTCGAGAGACCCAGTACTTC.

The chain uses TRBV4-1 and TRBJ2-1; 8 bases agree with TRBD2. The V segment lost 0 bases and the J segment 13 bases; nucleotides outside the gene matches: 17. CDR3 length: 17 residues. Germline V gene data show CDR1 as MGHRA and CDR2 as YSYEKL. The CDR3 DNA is TGCGCCAGCAGCCAAGAATCAACGGGGGGGCGCCGGGAGACCCAGTTCTTC. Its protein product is CASSQESTGGRRETQFF.

CDR3 coding DNA: TGCGCCAGCAGTGTCCCCTCCGTCGGCAGGGCAAATCAGCCCCAGCATTTT. As protein: CASSVPSVGRANQPQHF. This chain joins TRBV10-1 and TRBJ1-5; D may be TRBD1 (5 bases). This CDR3 contains 17 residues. Germline CDR1 WNHNN, CDR2 SYGVQD (reference sequence). V was pared by 4 bases and J by 4 bases, with 20 bases between.

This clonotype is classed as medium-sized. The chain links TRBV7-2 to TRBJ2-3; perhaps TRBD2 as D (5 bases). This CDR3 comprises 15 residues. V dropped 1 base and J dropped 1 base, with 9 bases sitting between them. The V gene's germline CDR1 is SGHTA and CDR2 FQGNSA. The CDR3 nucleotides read TGTGCCAGCAGCTTAGACGGGATGGGCACAGATACGCAGTATTTT. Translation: CASSLDGMGTDTQYF.

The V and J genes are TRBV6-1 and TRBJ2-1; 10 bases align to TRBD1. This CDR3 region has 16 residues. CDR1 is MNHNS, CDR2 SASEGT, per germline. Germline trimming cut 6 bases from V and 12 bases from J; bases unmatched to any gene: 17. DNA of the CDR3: TGTGCCAGCAGAAACCCGGGACAGGGGCCCTCAGATACGCAGTTCTTC. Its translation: CASRNPGQGPSDTQFF.

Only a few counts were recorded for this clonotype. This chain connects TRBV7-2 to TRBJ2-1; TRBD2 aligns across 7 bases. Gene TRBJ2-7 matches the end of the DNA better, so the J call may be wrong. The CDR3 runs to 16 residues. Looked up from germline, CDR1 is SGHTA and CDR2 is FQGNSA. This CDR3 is CASSLASSGTYNEQYF. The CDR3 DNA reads TGTGCCAGCAGCTTAGCGTCCAGCGGGACCTACAATGAGCAGTACTTC.

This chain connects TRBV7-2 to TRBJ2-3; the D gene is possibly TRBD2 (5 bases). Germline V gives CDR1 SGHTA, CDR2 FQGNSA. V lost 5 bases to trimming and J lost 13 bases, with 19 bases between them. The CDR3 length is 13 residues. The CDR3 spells CASSQDRTVLEYF. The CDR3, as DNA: TGTGCCAGCAGCCAAGACCGGACTGTCTTGGAGTATTTT.

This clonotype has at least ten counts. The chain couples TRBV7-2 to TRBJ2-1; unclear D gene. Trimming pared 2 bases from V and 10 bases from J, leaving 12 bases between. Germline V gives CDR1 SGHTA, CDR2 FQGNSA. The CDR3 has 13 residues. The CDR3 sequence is CASSLRPLFEQFF. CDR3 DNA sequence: TGTGCCAGCAGCTTACGCCCTCTGTTCGAGCAGTTCTTC. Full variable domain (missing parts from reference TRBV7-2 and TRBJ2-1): GAGVSQSPSNKVTEKGKDVELRCDPISGHTALYWYRQSLGQGLEFLIYFQGNSAPDKSGLPSDRFSAERTGGSVSTLTIQRTQQEDSAVYLCASSLRPLFEQFFGPGTRLTVL.

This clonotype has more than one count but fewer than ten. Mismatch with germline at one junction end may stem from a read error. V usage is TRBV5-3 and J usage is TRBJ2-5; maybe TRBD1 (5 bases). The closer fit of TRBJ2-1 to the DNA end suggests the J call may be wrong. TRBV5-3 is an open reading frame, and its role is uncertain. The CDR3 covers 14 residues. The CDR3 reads CASSLGPWVEEQFF. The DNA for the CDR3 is TGTGCCAGCAGCTTGGGGCCCTGGGTCGAAGAGCAGTTCTTC.

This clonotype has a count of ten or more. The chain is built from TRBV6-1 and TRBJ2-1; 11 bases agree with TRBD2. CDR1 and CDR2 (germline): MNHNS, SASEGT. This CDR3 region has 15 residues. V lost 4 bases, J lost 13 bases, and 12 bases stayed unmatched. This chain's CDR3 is CASSARTSGQETQFF. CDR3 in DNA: TGTGCCAGCAGTGCCCGGACTAGCGGGCAAGAGACCCAGTTCTTC.

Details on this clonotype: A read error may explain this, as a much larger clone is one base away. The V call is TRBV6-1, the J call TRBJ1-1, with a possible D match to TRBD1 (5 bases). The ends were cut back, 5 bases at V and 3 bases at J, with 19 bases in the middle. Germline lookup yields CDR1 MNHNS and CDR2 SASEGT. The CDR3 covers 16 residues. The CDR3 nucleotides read TGTGCCAGCAGTTATCTGGGACGGGGTGAGTACACTGAAGCTTTCTTT. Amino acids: CASSYLGRGEYTEAFF.

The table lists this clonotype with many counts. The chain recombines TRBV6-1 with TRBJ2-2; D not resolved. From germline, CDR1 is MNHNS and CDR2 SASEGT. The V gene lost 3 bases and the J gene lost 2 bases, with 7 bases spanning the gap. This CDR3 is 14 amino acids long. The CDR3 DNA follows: TGTGCCAGCAGTGAGGTACAAAACACCGGGGAGCTGTTTTTT. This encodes CASSEVQNTGELFF.

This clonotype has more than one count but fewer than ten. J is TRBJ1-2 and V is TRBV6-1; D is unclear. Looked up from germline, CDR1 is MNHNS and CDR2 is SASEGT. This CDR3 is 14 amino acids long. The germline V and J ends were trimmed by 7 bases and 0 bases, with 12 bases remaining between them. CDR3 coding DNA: TGTGCCAGCAATATCGCGGCAACTAACTATGGCTACACCTTC. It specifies CASNIAATNYGYTF.

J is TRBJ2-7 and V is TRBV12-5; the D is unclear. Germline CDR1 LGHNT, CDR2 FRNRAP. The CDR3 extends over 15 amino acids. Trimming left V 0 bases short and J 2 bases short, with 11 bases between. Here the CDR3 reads CASGLVHPNPYEQYF. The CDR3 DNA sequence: TGTGCTAGTGGTTTGGTACATCCTAACCCCTACGAGCAGTACTTC.

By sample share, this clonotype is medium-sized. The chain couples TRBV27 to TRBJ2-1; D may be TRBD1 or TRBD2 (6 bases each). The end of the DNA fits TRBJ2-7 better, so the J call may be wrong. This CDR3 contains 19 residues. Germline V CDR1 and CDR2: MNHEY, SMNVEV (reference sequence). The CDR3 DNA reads TGTGCCAGCAGGTTAAGGGGAGCAAGGGTGCAAGCAGGGGAGGTCGAGCAGTACTTC. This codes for CASRLRGARVQAGEVEQYF.

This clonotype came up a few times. DNA for the CDR3: TGTGCCAGCAGCGAGGAGAGCTCCTACAATGAGCAGTTCTTC. It yields the protein CASSEESSYNEQFF. The chain joins TRBV9 to TRBJ2-1; no reliable D call. Germline assignment: CDR1 SGDLS and CDR2 YYNGEE. The CDR3 loop spans 14 amino acids. Trimming shortened V by 3 bases and J by 0 bases, and 7 bases separated the two germline ends.

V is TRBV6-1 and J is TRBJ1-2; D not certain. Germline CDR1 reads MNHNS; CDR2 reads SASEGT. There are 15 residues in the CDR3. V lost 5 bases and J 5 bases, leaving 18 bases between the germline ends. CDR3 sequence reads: CASSLNRGFRYGYTF. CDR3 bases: TGTGCCAGCAGTTTAAATCGGGGATTTCGATATGGCTACACCTTC.

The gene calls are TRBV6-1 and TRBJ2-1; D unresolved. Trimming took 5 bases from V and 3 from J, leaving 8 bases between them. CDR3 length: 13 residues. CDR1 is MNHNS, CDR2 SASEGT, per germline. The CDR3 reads CASSYGRYNEQFF. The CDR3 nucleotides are TGTGCCAGCAGTTACGGCCGCTACAATGAGCAGTTCTTC.

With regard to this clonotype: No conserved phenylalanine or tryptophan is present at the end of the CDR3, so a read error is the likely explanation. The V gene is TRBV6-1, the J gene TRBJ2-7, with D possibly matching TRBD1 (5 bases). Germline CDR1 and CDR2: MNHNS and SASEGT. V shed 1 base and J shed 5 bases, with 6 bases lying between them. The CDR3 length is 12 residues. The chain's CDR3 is CASSEVGDEQYC. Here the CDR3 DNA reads TGTGCCAGCAGTGAAGTAGGGGACGAGCAGTACTGC.

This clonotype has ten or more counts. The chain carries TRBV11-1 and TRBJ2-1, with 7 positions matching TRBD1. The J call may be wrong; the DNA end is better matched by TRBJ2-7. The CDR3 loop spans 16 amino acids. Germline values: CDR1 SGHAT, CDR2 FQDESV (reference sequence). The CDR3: CASSLAGTVSYNEQYF. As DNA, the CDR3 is TGTGCCAGCAGCTTAGCGGGGACAGTCTCCTACAATGAGCAGTACTTC.